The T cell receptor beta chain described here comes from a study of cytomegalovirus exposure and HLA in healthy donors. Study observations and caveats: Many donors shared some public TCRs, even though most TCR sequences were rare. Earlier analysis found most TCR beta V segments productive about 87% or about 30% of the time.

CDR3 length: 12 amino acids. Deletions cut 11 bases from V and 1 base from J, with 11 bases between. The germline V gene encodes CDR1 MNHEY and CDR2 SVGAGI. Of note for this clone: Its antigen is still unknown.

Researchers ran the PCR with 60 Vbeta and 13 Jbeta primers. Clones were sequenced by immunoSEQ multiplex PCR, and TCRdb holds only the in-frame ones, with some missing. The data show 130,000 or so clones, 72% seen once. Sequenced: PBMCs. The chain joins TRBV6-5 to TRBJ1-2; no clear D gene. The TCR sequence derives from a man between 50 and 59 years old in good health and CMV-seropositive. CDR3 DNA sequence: TGTGCCGCAACAGCAGATAACTATGGCTACACCTTC. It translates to CAATADNYGYTF.